This T cell receptor beta chain came from a study of blood T cell repertoires in COVID-19. Study overall: Samples of COVID-19 (acute and convalescent) were obtained from the United States, Italy and Spain. The cDNA or gDNA used as material had been derived from T cells, B-cell-depleted T cells, or PBMCs.

This CDR3 spans 14 amino acids. Trimming removed 3 bases from V and 5 bases from J; junction bases left unmatched: 2. Per germline, CDR1 KGHSH and CDR2 LQKENI. Using immunoSEQ multiplex PCR, the repertoire was profiled, and TCRdb retains in-frame clones only, with some absent. The sample consists of 60,000 or so clones, roughly 87% of them appearing once. This clonotype was obtained from a human donor with acute or convalescent COVID-19. The donor label of this sample is uncertain. Sequencing was done on a sample of peripheral blood. This rearrangement joins TRBV18 to TRBJ2-3; 10 bases agree with TRBD2. CDR3 amino acids: CASSPIAGGDTQYF. CDR3 nucleotide sequence: TGTGCCAGCTCACCCATAGCGGGGGGAGATACGCAGTATTTT.